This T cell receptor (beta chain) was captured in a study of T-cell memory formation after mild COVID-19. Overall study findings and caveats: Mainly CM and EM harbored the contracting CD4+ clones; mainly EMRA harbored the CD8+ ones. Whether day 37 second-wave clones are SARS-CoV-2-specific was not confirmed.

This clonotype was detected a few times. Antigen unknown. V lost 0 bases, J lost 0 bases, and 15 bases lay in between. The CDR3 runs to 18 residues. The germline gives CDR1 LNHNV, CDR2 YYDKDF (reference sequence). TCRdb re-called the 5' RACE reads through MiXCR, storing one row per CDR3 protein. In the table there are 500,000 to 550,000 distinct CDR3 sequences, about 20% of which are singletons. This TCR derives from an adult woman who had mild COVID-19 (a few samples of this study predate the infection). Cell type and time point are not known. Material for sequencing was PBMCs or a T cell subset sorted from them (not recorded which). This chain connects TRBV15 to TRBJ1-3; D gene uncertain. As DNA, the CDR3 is TGTGCCACCAGCAGAGATTTCGAGATCCGGAGCTCTGGAAACACCATATATTTT. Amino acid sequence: CATSRDFEIRSSGNTIYF.